This TCR beta chain was obtained from a study of response to subunit inactivated influenza vaccine. Each CDR3 protein gets one entry after TCRdb re-called the RT-PCR reads with MiXCR. The repertoire holds about 780,000 distinct CDR3 sequences, with under 20% as singletons. Germline V gene sequence: CDR1 SGHTA, CDR2 FQGNSA. The CDR3 consists of 14 residues. Trimming left V 6 bases short and J 0 bases short, with 10 bases between. The TCR comes from a man aged 45-65 years who received an inactivated influenza vaccine. The V and J genes are TRBV7-2 and TRBJ2-3; D unclear. The sample in question was PBMCs from blood, obtained approximately 5 days after vaccination. The chain's CDR3 is CASRRLRSTDTQYF. CDR3 sequence (DNA): TGTGCCAGCAGGAGATTGAGAAGCACAGATACGCAGTATTTT. Combining the CDR3 with reference TRBV7-2 and TRBJ2-3 gives the whole variable domain GAGVSQSPSNKVTEKGKDVELRCDPISGHTALYWYRQSLGQGLEFLIYFQGNSAPDKSGLPSDRFSAERTGGSVSTLTIQRTQQEDSAVYLCASRRLRSTDTQYFGPGTRLTVL.